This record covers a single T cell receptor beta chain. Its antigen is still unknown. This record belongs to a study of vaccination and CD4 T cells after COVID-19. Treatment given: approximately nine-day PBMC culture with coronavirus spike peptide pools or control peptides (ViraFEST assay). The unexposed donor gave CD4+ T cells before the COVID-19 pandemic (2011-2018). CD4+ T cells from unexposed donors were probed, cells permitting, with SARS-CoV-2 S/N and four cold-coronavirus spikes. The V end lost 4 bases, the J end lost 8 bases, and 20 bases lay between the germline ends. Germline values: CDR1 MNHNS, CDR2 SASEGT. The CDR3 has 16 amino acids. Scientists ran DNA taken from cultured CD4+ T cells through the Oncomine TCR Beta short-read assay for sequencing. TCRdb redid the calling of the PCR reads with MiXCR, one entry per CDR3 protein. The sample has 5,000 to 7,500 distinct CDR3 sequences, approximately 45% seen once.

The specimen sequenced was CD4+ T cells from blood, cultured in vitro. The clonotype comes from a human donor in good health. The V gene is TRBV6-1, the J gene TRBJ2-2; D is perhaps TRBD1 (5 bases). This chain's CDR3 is CASSAATGAPGGELFF. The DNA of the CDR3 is TGTGCCAGCAGTGCAGCGACTGGGGCCCCGGGTGGGGAGCTGTTTTTT.